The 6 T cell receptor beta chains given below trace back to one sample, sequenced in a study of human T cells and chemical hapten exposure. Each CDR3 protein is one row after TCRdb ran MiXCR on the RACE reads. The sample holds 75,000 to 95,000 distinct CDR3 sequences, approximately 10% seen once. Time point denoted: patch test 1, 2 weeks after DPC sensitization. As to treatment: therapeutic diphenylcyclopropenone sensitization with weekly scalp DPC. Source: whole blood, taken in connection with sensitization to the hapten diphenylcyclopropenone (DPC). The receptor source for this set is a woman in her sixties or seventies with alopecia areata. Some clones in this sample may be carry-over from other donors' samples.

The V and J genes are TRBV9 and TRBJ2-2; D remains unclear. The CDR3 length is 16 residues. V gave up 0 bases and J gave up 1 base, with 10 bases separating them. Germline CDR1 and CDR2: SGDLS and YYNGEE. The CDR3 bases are TGTGCCAGCAGCGTAGTCAGATCGCTGAACACCGGGGAGCTGTTTTTT. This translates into CASSVVRSLNTGELFF. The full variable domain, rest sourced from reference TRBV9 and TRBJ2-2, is DSGVTQTPKHLITATGQRVTLRCSPRSGDLSVYWYQQSLDQGLQFLIQYYNGEERAKGNILERFSAQQFPDLHSELNLSSLELGDSALYFCASSVVRSLNTGELFFGEGSRLTVL.

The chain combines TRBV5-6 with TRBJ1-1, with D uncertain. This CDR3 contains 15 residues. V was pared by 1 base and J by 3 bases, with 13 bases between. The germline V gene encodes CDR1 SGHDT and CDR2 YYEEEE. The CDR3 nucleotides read TGTGCCAGCAGCTTGTTTCAGGCTGGGTACACTGAAGCTTTCTTT. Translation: CASSLFQAGYTEAFF.

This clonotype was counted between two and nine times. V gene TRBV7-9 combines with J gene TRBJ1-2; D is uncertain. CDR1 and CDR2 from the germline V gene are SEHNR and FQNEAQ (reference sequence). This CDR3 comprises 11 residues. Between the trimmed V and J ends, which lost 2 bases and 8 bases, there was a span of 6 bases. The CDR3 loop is CASSLSTGYTF. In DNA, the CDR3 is TGTGCCAGCAGCTTATCAACGGGCTACACCTTC.

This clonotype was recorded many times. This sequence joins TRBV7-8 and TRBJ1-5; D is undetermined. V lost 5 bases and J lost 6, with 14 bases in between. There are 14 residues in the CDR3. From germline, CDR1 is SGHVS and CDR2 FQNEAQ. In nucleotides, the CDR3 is TGTGCCAGCAGCCTCGACCCCAGCCCTCAGCCCCAGCATTTT. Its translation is CASSLDPSPQPQHF.

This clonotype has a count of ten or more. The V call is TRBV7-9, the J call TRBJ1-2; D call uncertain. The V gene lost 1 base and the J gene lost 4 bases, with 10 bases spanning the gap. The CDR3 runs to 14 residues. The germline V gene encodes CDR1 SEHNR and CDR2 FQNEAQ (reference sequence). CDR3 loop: CASSLVAGLYGYTF. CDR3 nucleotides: TGTGCCAGCAGCTTAGTGGCTGGGCTCTATGGCTACACCTTC.

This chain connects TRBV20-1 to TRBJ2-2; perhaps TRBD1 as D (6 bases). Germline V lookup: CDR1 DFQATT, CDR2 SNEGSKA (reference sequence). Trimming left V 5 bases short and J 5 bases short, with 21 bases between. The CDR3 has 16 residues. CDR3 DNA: TGCAGTGCTGCTCGCCTGGGGGCTCGGCGGACCGGGGAGCTGTTTTTT. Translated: CSAARLGARRTGELFF.